This T cell receptor beta chain came from a study of T cells in Graves' hyperthyroidism and ophthalmopathy. The study, taken as a whole, reports: Ophthalmopathy got predicted by the model a median approximately 6.4 months before its onset.

RNA transcripts were the template for amplifying TCR beta CDR3 regions. The primer set for the first-round RT-PCR of the TCR CDR3 was HTBI. Via MiXCR, TCRdb re-called the multiplex PCR reads, giving one row per CDR3 protein. The sample lists about 200,000 distinct CDR3 sequences, approximately 20% seen once, with around two fifths in the top ten. This clonotype was observed a handful of times. The antigen is not known. The junction does not match germline at one end; this may be a read error. Stability of Graves' hyperthyroidism was defined as absent ophthalmopathy progression within 18 months. This CDR3 is 16 amino acids long. Germline V lookup: CDR1 SGDLS, CDR2 YYNGEE.

The sequencing sample was made of blood. This clonotype was obtained from a man between 35 and 55 years old with Graves' hyperthyroidism. This chain links TRBV9 with TRBJ2-3, with 10 bases aligning to TRBD2. The CDR3 loop reads CVSSVGLIAGGNTQYF. In nucleotides, the CDR3 is TGTGTCAGCAGCGTAGGGTTGATAGCGGGGGGAAATACGCAGTATTTT.